One and the same sample provided the 20 T cell receptor beta chains below, sequenced in a study of T-cell reconstitution after alpha-beta-depleted transplantation in children. Library preparation (for TCRbeta) was performed with unique molecular identifiers. From the PCR reads, TCRdb called clonotypes with MiXCR, one entry per CDR3 protein. The sample lists fewer than 350,000 distinct CDR3 sequences, 10% occurring once. The source was PBMCs, collected before TCRalphabeta/CD19-depleted stem cell transplant. All receptors derive from a boy in the first two years of life with acute myeloid leukemia, due to receive a stem cell transplant.

The chain has TRBV19 and TRBJ2-2; possibly TRBD2 for D (6 bases). CDR3 length: 15 amino acids. Germline lookup yields CDR1 LNHDA and CDR2 SQIVND (reference sequence). V was trimmed by 4 bases and J by 2 bases, leaving 11 bases between them. The CDR3 loop is CASSTASANTGELFF. CDR3 nucleotides: TGTGCCAGTAGTACGGCTAGCGCCAACACCGGGGAGCTGTTTTTT.

This clonotype came up many times. This chain joins TRBV6-5 and TRBJ2-5; 11 positions agree with TRBD2. The V gene's germline CDR1 is MNHEY and CDR2 SVGAGI. Trimming cost V 2 bases and J 5 bases; bases outside gene matches: 4. The CDR3 extends over 15 amino acids. The CDR3 reads CASSYRLAGRETQYF. Here the CDR3 DNA reads TGTGCCAGCAGTTACAGACTAGCGGGACGGGAGACCCAGTACTTC.

At least ten counts were recorded for this clonotype. The chain is built from TRBV4-2 and TRBJ1-1; D perhaps matches TRBD1 (5 bases). In germline, CDR1 is LGHNA, CDR2 YNFKEQ. The CDR3 length is 14 residues. Deletions cut 4 bases from V and 1 base from J, with 10 bases between. The CDR3 reads CASSRDSPNTEAFF. As DNA, the CDR3 is TGTGCCAGCAGCCGAGACAGCCCGAACACTGAAGCTTTCTTT.

This clonotype was counted a few times. The chain combines TRBV29-1 with TRBJ2-7; a weak D match, TRBD1 (6 bases). V lost 8 bases to trimming and J lost 2 bases, with 13 bases between them. CDR3 size: 12 residues. The germline V gene encodes CDR1 SQVTM and CDR2 ANQGSEA. The CDR3 region is CSFRDTPYEQYF. The CDR3 nucleotides read TGCAGCTTCCGGGACACCCCCTACGAGCAGTACTTC.

Of note for this clonotype: A clone one base away is much larger, so this may be a read error. The chain links TRBV24-1 to TRBJ2-1; TRBD1 matches 10 bases. Germline CDR1 KGHDR, CDR2 SFDVKD. This CDR3 has 16 amino acids. In DNA form, the CDR3 reads TGTGCCACCAGCATGAAAGGGACAGGGGAGCGCAATGGGCAGTTCTTC. Protein product: CATSMKGTGERNGQFF.

This clonotype was seen a single time. A read error may be the cause here, since a much bigger clone is one base away. As DNA, the CDR3 is TGTGCCAGCAGGACAGGAAACACTGAAGCTTACTTT. It specifies CASRTGNTEAYF. The chain recombines TRBV28 with TRBJ1-1; tentatively, D is TRBD1 (6 bases). The CDR3 totals 12 residues. From germline, CDR1 is MDHEN and CDR2 SYDVKM.

This clonotype was found many times. The J gene is TRBJ2-1, the V gene TRBV5-1; the D gene is possibly TRBD1 (5 bases). Trimming pared 0 bases from V and 5 bases from J, leaving 15 bases between. The CDR3 consists of 16 residues. The germline V gene has CDR1 SGHRS and CDR2 YFSETQ. The chain's CDR3 is CASSLGGREKNNEQFF. CDR3 bases: TGCGCCAGCAGCTTGGGTGGCAGGGAAAAGAACAATGAGCAGTTCTTC. Complete variable domain (other parts from reference TRBV5-1 and TRBJ2-1): KAGVTQTPRYLIKTRGQQVTLSCSPISGHRSVSWYQQTPGQGLQFLFEYFSETQRNKGNFPGRFSGRQFSNSRSEMNVSTLELGDSALYLCASSLGGREKNNEQFFGPGTRLTVL.

The CDR3 DNA follows: TGTGCCAGCACCCCGCCACCGGGGGTATACAATGAGCAGTTCTTC. This gives the protein CASTPPPGVYNEQFF. The chain carries TRBV28 and TRBJ2-1; D is perhaps TRBD2 (6 bases). The CDR3 spans 15 residues. Germline V gene sequence: CDR1 MDHEN, CDR2 SYDVKM. Trimming cost V 7 bases and J 4 bases, with 17 bases left between them.

In this sample, this clonotype turned up many times. V usage is TRBV29-1 and J usage is TRBJ2-1, with 12 bases aligning to TRBD2. The germline gives CDR1 SQVTM, CDR2 ANQGSEA. CDR3 length equals 15 residues. V dropped 4 bases and J dropped 4; count of bases not matched to a gene: 5. DNA for the CDR3: TGCAGCGTTGGCGGACTAGCGGGATCATACAATGAGCAGTTCTTC. This encodes CSVGGLAGSYNEQFF.

This clonotype showed up many times. The chain couples TRBV12-3 or TRBV12-4 to TRBJ2-1; 11 bases line up with TRBD2. This CDR3 comprises 14 residues. The ends lost 3 bases at V and 7 bases at J; junction bases unmatched: 2. CDR3 in amino acids: CASSFSGRENEQFF. CDR3 nucleotides: TGTGCCAGCAGTTTTAGCGGGAGGGAAAATGAGCAGTTCTTC.

This clonotype was observed at least ten times. The genes are TRBV29-1 and TRBJ1-2; D remains ambiguous. V lost 3 bases and J 5 bases, leaving 13 bases between the germline ends. Germline assignment: CDR1 SQVTM and CDR2 ANQGSEA. The CDR3 is made up of 13 amino acids. This CDR3 reads CSVEAPVGYGYTF. CDR3 DNA: TGCAGCGTTGAGGCCCCAGTGGGATATGGCTACACCTTC. Full variable domain (remainder filled in from reference TRBV29-1 and TRBJ1-2): SAVISQKPSRDICQRGTSLTIQCQVDSQVTMMFWYRQQPGQSLTLIATANQGSEATYESGFVIDKFPISRPNLTFSTLTVSNMSPEDSSIYLCSVEAPVGYGYTFGSGTRLTVV.

This clonotype was detected many times. The rearrangement joins TRBV25-1 to TRBJ2-3, with TRBD2 matching 10 bases. Germline lookup yields CDR1 MGHDK and CDR2 SYGVNS. V lost 6 bases and J lost 2; bases outside the gene matches: 5. CDR3 length equals 15 residues. The CDR3 spells CASSPSGRPTDTQYF. As DNA, the CDR3 is TGTGCCAGCAGCCCTAGCGGGAGACCCACAGATACGCAGTATTTT. The full variable domain, completed using reference TRBV25-1 and TRBJ2-3, is EADIYQTPRYLVIGTGKKITLECSQTMGHDKMYWYQQDPGMELHLIHYSYGVNSTEKGDLSSESTVSRIRTEHFPLTLESARPSHTSQYLCASSPSGRPTDTQYFGPGTRLTVL.

The rearrangement joins TRBV12-3 or TRBV12-4 to TRBJ1-1, with a possible D match to TRBD1 (6 bases). The germline V and J ends were trimmed by 4 bases and 3 bases, with 6 bases remaining between them. This CDR3 spans 12 amino acids. The CDR3 here is CASSWGHTEAFF. The CDR3 DNA follows: TGTGCCAGCAGTTGGGGGCACACTGAAGCTTTCTTT.

This clonotype was detected ten times or more. The chain couples TRBV7-2 to TRBJ2-7; D gene uncertain. The CDR3 runs to 13 residues. Per the germline V gene, CDR1 is SGHTA and CDR2 is FQGNSA. V was trimmed by 4 bases and J by 2 bases, leaving 9 bases between them. CDR3 loop: CASSSRVPYEQYF. The CDR3 DNA reads TGTGCCAGCAGCTCCCGCGTGCCCTACGAGCAGTACTTC.

This clonotype has at least ten counts. The gene calls are TRBV12-3 or TRBV12-4 and TRBJ2-5; no firm D call. The V gene lost 4 bases and the J gene lost 0 bases, with 12 bases spanning the gap. The CDR3 runs to 15 residues. For the CDR3, the DNA is TGTGCCAGCAGTTCGCACAGTACCCACCAAGAGACCCAGTACTTC. It yields the protein CASSSHSTHQETQYF.

The chain carries TRBV11-2 and TRBJ2-3, with 9 bases aligning to TRBD1. CDR3 length: 17 residues. The germline V gene has CDR1 SGHAT and CDR2 FQNNGV. Losses at the gene ends were 1 base for V and 0 bases for J; bases not matched to a gene: 5. CDR3 amino acids: CASSLGTGVFSTDTQYF. In DNA form, the CDR3 reads TGTGCCAGCAGCTTAGGGACAGGGGTGTTCAGCACAGATACGCAGTATTTT.

This clonotype came up many times. The chain combines TRBV7-2 with TRBJ1-1; D gene uncertain. Looked up from germline, CDR1 is SGHTA and CDR2 is FQGNSA. V lost 7 bases and J 4 bases, leaving 10 bases between the germline ends. The length of the CDR3 is 12 residues. The CDR3 here is CASIVIGTEAFF. DNA for the CDR3: TGTGCCAGCATCGTGATTGGCACTGAAGCTTTCTTT.

This clonotype turned up a few times. This chain joins TRBV29-1 and TRBJ2-3; possible D gene TRBD2, 5 bases. This CDR3 spans 12 amino acids. Germline V gene data show CDR1 as SQVTM and CDR2 as ANQGSEA. V was cut by 2 bases and J by 6 bases, with 9 bases left in between. The chain's CDR3 is CSVEPLADTQYF. DNA for the CDR3: TGCAGCGTTGAACCCCTAGCTGATACGCAGTATTTT.

Only a few counts were recorded for this clonotype. The CDR3 nucleotides read TGTGCCATCAGTGGTATAATAGCGGGCCCCTACAATGAGCAGTTCTTC. It encodes CAISGIIAGPYNEQFF. This chain uses TRBV10-3 with TRBJ2-1, with 7 bases fitting TRBD2. This CDR3 is 16 amino acids long. Germline loops: CDR1 ENHRY, CDR2 SYGVKD. V was pared by 4 bases and J by 2 bases, with 8 bases of the junction left unmatched.

This clonotype was seen at least ten times. The rearrangement uses TRBV4-1 and TRBJ2-5, with 7 bases fitting TRBD1. CDR1 MGHRA and CDR2 YSYEKL come from the germline V gene. This CDR3 is built from 14 residues. V lost 1 base and J lost 3; bases outside the gene matches: 2. This chain's CDR3 is CASSQVTGEETQYF. CDR3 DNA: TGCGCCAGCAGCCAAGTAACAGGGGAAGAGACCCAGTACTTC.